The 21 T cell receptor beta chains below all came from one sample that was sequenced in a study of PD-1 blockade in classical Hodgkin lymphoma. There was relapse after autologous stem cell transplantation in every patient, and there was variation in brentuximab vedotin exposure. Sequencing was performed with immunoSEQ multiplex PCR; in TCRdb, only in-frame clones are kept and a portion is missing. The data show tens of thousands of clones, roughly 80% seen once. This material consisted of peripheral blood mononuclear cells (PBMCs), taken before the second cycle of nivolumab. These receptors were collected from a human donor with classical Hodgkin lymphoma.

The rearrangement links TRBV14 to TRBJ1-3; 7 nucleotides agree with TRBD1. The CDR3 is made up of 14 amino acids. Germline values: CDR1 SGHDN, CDR2 FVKESK. V gave up 7 bases and J gave up 0 bases; unmatched junction bases: 3. The CDR3 bases are TGTGCCAGCAACGGGACAGACTCTGGAAACACCATATATTTT. Its translation is CASNGTDSGNTIYF.

The rearrangement uses TRBV2 and TRBJ2-3; no reliable D call. Germline CDR1 SNHLY, CDR2 FYNNEI. This CDR3 has 14 residues. Trimming left V 4 bases short and J 2 bases short, with 10 bases between. The CDR3 sequence: CASSASRFTDTQYF. DNA for the CDR3: TGTGCCAGCAGTGCGAGTAGATTCACAGATACGCAGTATTTT.

The chain has TRBV15 and TRBJ2-7, with TRBD1 matching over 10 bases. The CDR3 extends over 15 amino acids. V lost 4 bases to trimming and J lost 7 bases; unmatched junction nucleotides: 10. Germline CDR1 LNHNV, CDR2 YYDKDF (reference sequence). This CDR3 is CATSTVRQGAEEQYF. CDR3 coding DNA: TGTGCCACCAGCACCGTTAGACAGGGGGCGGAGGAGCAGTACTTC.

J is TRBJ1-1 and V is TRBV6-6; no clear D. V dropped 0 bases and J dropped 4 bases, with 6 bases sitting between them. This CDR3 has 13 amino acids. The V gene's germline CDR1 is MNHNY and CDR2 SVGAGI (reference sequence). CDR3 bases: TGTGCCAGCAGTTACTCGCAGGCCACTGAAGCTTTCTTT. Translated: CASSYSQATEAFF.

The chain employs TRBV28 and TRBJ1-4; tentatively, D is TRBD1 (5 bases). Trimming stripped 2 bases from V and 3 bases from J, with 13 bases between. This CDR3 region has 16 residues. The germline CDR1 and CDR2 sequences are MDHEN and SYDVKM. The DNA of the CDR3 is TGTGCCAGCAGTTTACGCCTCGGGGCCGCTAATGAAAAACTGTTTTTT. It encodes CASSLRLGAANEKLFF.

There are a few counts of this clone. The V call is TRBV5-1, the J call TRBJ2-5; 11 nucleotides agree with TRBD1. This CDR3 is 16 amino acids long. V trimming: 0 bases; J trimming: 5 bases; junction bases outside the gene matches: 6. Germline values: CDR1 SGHRS, CDR2 YFSETQ. In DNA form, the CDR3 reads TGCGCCAGCAGCTTGGGGGACAGGGGGGATTTTGAGACCCAGTACTTC. This translates into CASSLGDRGDFETQYF.

The CDR3 reads CARPLKGGASSYEQYF. The CDR3 bases are TGTGCCAGGCCCCTAAAAGGGGGGGCTAGCTCCTACGAGCAGTACTTC. The V and J genes are TRBV5-3 and TRBJ2-7; D possibly corresponds to TRBD2 (7 bases). TRBV5-3 is sorted into the ORF group, with uncertain function. The CDR3 loop spans 16 amino acids. V lost 8 bases and J 0 bases, leaving 21 bases between the germline ends.

J is TRBJ2-1 and V is TRBV7-9, with D unclear. The CDR3 has 17 amino acids. Per the germline V gene, CDR1 is SEHNR and CDR2 is FQNEAQ (reference sequence). The V end was cut by 2 bases, the J end by 7 bases, with 21 bases between. CDR3 in DNA: TGTGCCAGCAGCTTATTTGGCACTAAACGGGTATTTAATGAGCAGTTCTTC. Amino acids: CASSLFGTKRVFNEQFF.

In DNA, the CDR3 is TGTGCCAGCAGCCGCGGAAAGATAAAGTTGCCCCTCACTGAAGCTTTCTTT. Translating gives CASSRGKIKLPLTEAFF. The V call is TRBV11-2, the J call TRBJ1-1; D uncertain. The CDR3 sequence is 17 residues long. Germline V gene sequence: CDR1 SGHAT, CDR2 FQNNGV. Trimming took 5 bases from V and 4 from J, leaving 23 bases between them.

In nucleotides, the CDR3 is TGCAGCGGTGACAGGGACAACACTGAAGCTTTCTTT. This translates into CSGDRDNTEAFF. The chain has TRBV29-1 and TRBJ1-1, with 7 bases lining up with TRBD1. J lost 2 bases, V lost 7 bases, and 4 bases had no gene match. Germline values: CDR1 SQVTM, CDR2 ANQGSEA. This CDR3 has 12 residues.

The rearrangement links TRBV4-3 to TRBJ1-5; D might be TRBD1 (6 bases). Germline values: CDR1 LGHNA, CDR2 YSLEER. The V end lost 4 bases, the J end lost 5 bases, and 15 bases lay between the germline ends. The CDR3 sequence is 15 residues long. The CDR3 protein is CASSRQAPPYQPQHF. CDR3 DNA: TGCGCCAGCAGCCGACAGGCCCCTCCTTATCAGCCCCAGCATTTT.

This clone was counted only a few times. This chain connects TRBV18 to TRBJ2-7; TRBD1 aligns across 9 bases. V lost 6 bases, J lost 7 bases, and 16 bases stayed unmatched. From germline, CDR1 is KGHSH and CDR2 LQKENI. The length of the CDR3 is 16 residues. CDR3 bases: TGTGCCAGCTCCCGCTTCATAAGACAGGGGGGCGTGGAGCAGTACTTC. This gives the protein CASSRFIRQGGVEQYF. The whole variable domain, remainder taken from reference TRBV18 and TRBJ2-7, is NAGVMQNPRHLVRRRGQEARLRCSPMKGHSHVYWYRQLPEEGLKFMVYLQKENIIDESGMPKERFSAEFPKEGPSILRIQQVVRGDSAAYFCASSRFIRQGGVEQYFGPGTRLTVT.

This sequence joins TRBV7-9 and TRBJ2-7, with D hard to call. Trimming stripped 5 bases from V and 3 bases from J, with 14 bases between. The CDR3 covers 14 residues. From germline, CDR1 is SEHNR and CDR2 FQNEAQ (reference sequence). CDR3 sequence reads: CASSLDLMSYEQYF. CDR3 DNA sequence: TGTGCCAGCAGCCTCGACCTTATGAGCTACGAGCAGTACTTC.

The DNA for the CDR3 is TGTGCCAGCAGTTACTTGGCCAGGGGTAAGGGTGAGCAGTTCTTC. This translates into CASSYLARGKGEQFF. The rearrangement links TRBV6-6 to TRBJ2-1, with TRBD1 as a possible D gene (6 bases). The germline V gene encodes CDR1 MNHNY and CDR2 SVGAGI (reference sequence). The V end lost 1 base, the J end lost 9 bases, and 16 bases lay between the germline ends. CDR3 length: 15 residues.

The chain joins TRBV11-2 to TRBJ2-7; a possible D gene is TRBD2 (5 bases). This CDR3 has 14 residues. Germline V CDR1 and CDR2: SGHAT, FQNNGV. The germline V and J ends were trimmed by 0 bases and 0 bases, with 6 bases remaining between them. CDR3 in amino acids: CASSLERGSYEQYF. The CDR3 bases are TGTGCCAGCAGCTTAGAACGGGGCTCCTACGAGCAGTACTTC.

V usage is TRBV4-2 and J usage is TRBJ2-3, with D maybe TRBD2 (5 bases). Germline V CDR1 and CDR2: LGHNA, YNFKEQ. The CDR3 extends over 19 amino acids. Trimming shortened V by 3 bases and J by 5 bases, and 27 bases separated the two germline ends. CDR3 loop: CASSQVGSAFSLVGDTQYF. The CDR3, as DNA: TGTGCCAGCAGCCAGGTAGGTAGCGCGTTTTCTTTAGTGGGAGATACGCAGTATTTT.

The chain joins TRBV13 to TRBJ2-3; 8 bases align to TRBD2. Germline CDR1 PRHDT, CDR2 FYEKMQ (reference sequence). This CDR3 has 16 amino acids. Germline trimming cut 5 bases from V and 2 bases from J; bases unmatched to any gene: 9. The CDR3 loop reads CASSSTAGAYTDTQYF. CDR3 bases: TGTGCCAGCAGCAGTACAGCGGGGGCTTACACAGATACGCAGTATTTT.

The chain employs TRBV19 and TRBJ1-6; D unclear. The germline gives CDR1 LNHDA, CDR2 SQIVND (reference sequence). The CDR3 runs to 13 residues. Between the trimmed V and J ends, which lost 3 bases and 7 bases, there was a span of 7 bases. The CDR3 loop is CASSIALNSPLHF. The CDR3 region has the DNA TGTGCCAGTAGTATCGCCCTCAATTCACCCCTCCACTTT.

The chain has TRBV19 and TRBJ1-1; D unclear. Germline V gene sequence: CDR1 LNHDA, CDR2 SQIVND (reference sequence). CDR3 length: 15 residues. V lost 5 bases to trimming and J lost 4 bases, with 17 bases between them. CDR3 nucleotide sequence: TGTGCCAGTAGTTCCCTTCAGGTTGGGGTCACTGAAGCTTTCTTT. Protein sequence: CASSSLQVGVTEAFF.

This CDR3 reads CASSVAGALSTDTQYF. CDR3 DNA sequence: TGTGCCAGCAGCGTAGCAGGGGCCCTAAGCACAGATACGCAGTATTTT. The chain has TRBV9 and TRBJ2-3; a possible D gene is TRBD1 (6 bases). Germline assignment: CDR1 SGDLS and CDR2 YYNGEE. V was cut by 0 bases and J by 0 bases, with 11 bases left in between. The CDR3 loop spans 16 amino acids.

This clone showed up just a few times. The chain is built from TRBV18 and TRBJ1-6; D call uncertain. Per germline, CDR1 KGHSH and CDR2 LQKENI. The V end lost 6 bases, the J end lost 10 bases, and 10 bases lay between the germline ends. The CDR3 is 12 residues long. The CDR3 reads CASSPSKSPLHF. CDR3 in DNA: TGTGCCAGCTCCCCGTCCAAATCACCCCTCCACTTT.